This T cell receptor beta chain was observed in a study of Ad26.COV2.S vaccination and SARS-CoV-2 variants. A remark on this clone: Antigen: not known.

Study observations and caveats: The TCR-based breadth and depth measures might underestimate overall T cell responses.

The ends lost 6 bases at V and 1 base at J; junction bases unmatched: 5. CDR3 size: 15 residues. The germline CDR1 and CDR2 sequences are MNHEY and SVGAGI. Sequencing used immunoSEQ multiplex PCR; TCRdb keeps in-frame clones, though not all of them. In the table there are roughly 420,000 clones, about 88% of which are singletons. Stated treatment: about 20 received Ad26.COV2.S at low or high dose, single or two shots; several received placebo; per-sample allocation not given. Sampling was performed 63 days after the first vaccine or placebo injection. Ad26.COV2.S expressed prefusion-stabilized spike from the original Wuhan strain.

The receptor's source is a person between 18 and 65 years old who received the Ad26.COV2.S COVID-19 vaccine or a placebo. V is TRBV6-5 and J is TRBJ2-7; 11 bases are shared with TRBD2. The material was peripheral blood, obtained in a trial of Ad26.COV2.S vaccine versus placebo. CDR3: CASSKLAGESYEQYF. The CDR3 DNA is TGTGCCAGCAGCAAACTAGCGGGGGAATCCTACGAGCAGTACTTC.